The 11 T cell receptor beta chains in this list originate from one sample, sequenced in a study of T cells in women clearing cervical HPV infection (dated by TCRdb to the late 2010s). The library was produced with the immunoSEQ multiplex PCR assay. In its TCRdb copy, this immuneACCESS table keeps in-frame sequences only and misses some clones. Where compared with another copy, unresolved V genes explain less than half of these, and the others have no known cause. The table for this sample shows 30,000 to 35,000 clones. The ten largest clones capture about 18% of the sample. Sample: blood buffy coat. These receptor sequences come from a woman between 18 and 69 years old with a cervical HPV16 infection that either progressed to CIN3+ or cleared (not recorded which).

As to this clone: The read comes to an end 3 residues before the CDR3 does, leaving the germline J gene to fill in the end. The rearrangement joins TRBV20-1 to TRBJ2-3; 8 bases line up with TRBD2. Germline loops: CDR1 DFQATT, CDR2 SNEGSKA (reference sequence). After removal of 4 bases from V and 2 bases from J, the junction contained 8 bases not matched to a gene. CDR3 length: 15 residues. CDR3 protein: CSAKRGLGDTDTQYF. The sequenced CDR3 bases are TGCAGTGCTAAGCGGGGGCTTGGGGACACAGATACG.

A word on this clone: Read sequence stops 3 residues before the CDR3 end, and the germline J gene provides the missing end. J is TRBJ2-1 and V is TRBV19; TRBD1 matches at 8 bases. The CDR3 spans 16 residues. Trimming took 1 base from V and 1 from J; bases not matched to a gene: 3. CDR1 LNHDA and CDR2 SQIVND come from the germline V gene (reference sequence). CDR3 DNA (partial): TGTGCCAGTAGTATAGGGGGACAGGTTTCCTACAATGAG. Protein product: CASSIGGQVSYNE. The entire CDR3 reads CASSIGGQVSYNEQFF. Variable domain in full (rest from reference TRBV19 and TRBJ2-1): DGGITQSPKYLFRKEGQNVTLSCEQNLNHDAMYWYRQDPGQGLRLIYYSQIVNDFQKGDIAEGYSVSREKKESFPLTVTSAQKNPTAFYLCASSIGGQVSYNEQFFGPGTRLTVL.

Note on this clone: The missing CDR3 end, 3 residues past where the read stops, is filled in from the germline J gene. The V and J genes are TRBV12-3 or TRBV12-4 and TRBJ1-2; a weak D match, TRBD1 (6 bases). The CDR3 totals 13 residues. V dropped 6 bases and J dropped 4 bases, with 12 bases sitting between them. The CDR3 DNA, read in part, is TGTGCCAGCAGCTATCGGACAGCCTATGGC. This encodes CASSYRTAYG. The full-length CDR3 reads as CASSYRTAYGYTF.

As for this clone: Sequencing ends 3 residues short of the CDR3 end; the germline J gene provides the rest. The rearrangement uses TRBV6-2 or TRBV6-3 and TRBJ2-1; 9 bases match TRBD2. The CDR3 has 14 residues. In germline, CDR1 is MNHEY, CDR2 SVGEGT. V lost 8 bases and J lost 7; bases outside the gene matches: 9. The sequenced part of the CDR3 DNA is TGTGCCAGCCGGGGCGGGGGGGCCAGAAATGAG. Protein product: CASRGGGARNE. The whole CDR3 reads CASRGGGARNEQFF.

For this clone: The read comes to an end 3 residues before the CDR3 does, leaving the germline J gene to fill in the end. This rearrangement joins TRBV2 to TRBJ2-3; TRBD2 matches at 9 bases. From germline, CDR1 is SNHLY and CDR2 FYNNEI. The V segment lost 3 bases and the J segment 2 bases; nucleotides outside the gene matches: 6. This CDR3 has 16 residues. Incomplete CDR3 DNA: TGTGCCAGCAGTGAGAAGCGGGGGGTCTTCACAGATACG. As protein: CASSEKRGVFTDT. The complete CDR3 protein is CASSEKRGVFTDTQYF.

On this clone itself: The junction does not match germline at one end; this may be a read error. The CDR3 end is not reached by the read, which stops 3 residues before it; the germline J gene fills it in. The chain is built from TRBV6-2 or TRBV6-3 and TRBJ2-2, with 9 bases that match TRBD2. Germline V gene data show CDR1 as MNHEY and CDR2 as SVGEGT. The CDR3 spans 17 residues. The CDR3 sequence: CASNYNLSGGNTGELFF. The covered CDR3 bases are TGTGCCAGCAATTACAACCTTAGCGGGGGGAACACCGGGGAG.

Note on this clone: The CDR3 extends 3 residues past the end of the read, so its final part is completed from the germline J gene. The chain couples TRBV11-2 to TRBJ2-1; 15 nucleotides agree with TRBD2. Germline CDR1 SGHAT, CDR2 FQNNGV. The CDR3 length is 15 residues. V lost 5 bases and J lost 9; bases outside the gene matches: 5. CDR3 DNA (partial): TGTGCCAGCAGCCCCGGGACTAGCGGGAGGCTTGAG. As protein: CASSPGTSGRLE. The CDR3, in full, reads CASSPGTSGRLEQFF.

Concerning this clone: The read ends 3 residues shy of where the CDR3 ends; the end is completed using the germline J gene. The J gene is TRBJ1-2, the V gene TRBV7-6; D is possibly TRBD1 (5 bases). CDR3 length equals 14 residues. Germline values: CDR1 SGHVS, CDR2 FNYEAQ. The sequenced CDR3 bases are TGTGCCAGCAGCTTTAGTAGCGGGACGGTCGAC. Its translation: CASSFSSGTVD. The complete CDR3 protein is CASSFSSGTVDYTF.

Concerning this clone itself: One end of the junction is discordant with germline, which a read error may explain. The CDR3 end falls 3 residues outside the read, so it is completed with the germline J gene. The rearrangement uses TRBV7-2 and TRBJ2-1; possibly TRBD2 for D (6 bases). In germline, CDR1 is SGHTA, CDR2 FQGNSA. This CDR3 is 15 amino acids long. The CDR3 loop reads CASSPRLDPYDEQFF. CDR3 bases read: TGTGCCAGCAGCCCACGACTAGACCCCTACGATGAG.

In the case of this clone: The read terminates 3 residues ahead of where the CDR3 ends, so the germline J gene completes it. The V gene is TRBV30, the J gene TRBJ1-2; 7 bases align to TRBD1. CDR3 length: 13 amino acids. Germline V gene data show CDR1 as GTSNPN and CDR2 as SVGIG (reference sequence). Partial CDR3 DNA: TGTGCCTGGACCGGTACAGGGGAGGACATC. Translating it yields CAWTGTGEDI. The CDR3 reads in full as CAWTGTGEDIYTF.

Turning to this clone: The read terminates 3 residues ahead of where the CDR3 ends, so the germline J gene completes it. The chain combines TRBV5-6 with TRBJ2-4, with 9 bases lining up with TRBD2. This CDR3 comprises 15 residues. CDR1 and CDR2 (germline): SGHDT, YYEEEE. The V segment lost 4 bases and the J segment 9 bases; nucleotides outside the gene matches: 11. The part of the CDR3 DNA that was read is TGTGCCAGCAGCCTGCGCGGGAGGGCGATCTTCATT. Residues: CASSLRGRAIFI. The full-length CDR3 reads as CASSLRGRAIFIQYF.